The next 3 T cell receptor beta chains were all read from a single sample in a study of blood T cell repertoires in COVID-19. The table came from immunoSEQ multiplex PCR; TCRdb's copy has only in-frame clones and leaves some out. This table holds some 110,000 clones, 81% found once. The sample comprised peripheral blood. Receptor source: a man of 80 years or more with acute or convalescent COVID-19.

V usage is TRBV30 and J usage is TRBJ2-2; a possible D gene is TRBD1 (5 bases). From germline, CDR1 is GTSNPN and CDR2 SVGIG (reference sequence). CDR3 length equals 12 residues. Trimming removed 2 bases at V and 6 bases at J, with 7 bases between. The CDR3 nucleotides are TGTGCCTGGAGTATAGGGGCCGGGGAGCTGTTTTTT. It specifies CAWSIGAGELFF.

V usage is TRBV29-1 and J usage is TRBJ2-1, with 7 bases lining up with TRBD1. V shed 7 bases, J shed 1 base, and the junction held 7 bases outside the gene matches. CDR1 SQVTM and CDR2 ANQGSEA come from the germline V gene. This CDR3 is 14 amino acids long. The CDR3 here is CSGSPGQSYNEQFF. The CDR3 DNA reads as TGCAGCGGATCCCCGGGACAGTCCTACAATGAGCAGTTCTTC.

The chain uses TRBV6-6 and TRBJ2-1, with D maybe TRBD1 (6 bases). Per the germline V gene, CDR1 is MNHNY and CDR2 is SVGAGI (reference sequence). The germline V and J ends were trimmed by 6 bases and 3 bases, with 12 bases remaining between them. The CDR3 contains 14 residues. The CDR3 loop is CASRERDNYNEQFF. In DNA, the CDR3 is TGTGCCAGCAGAGAAAGGGACAACTACAATGAGCAGTTCTTC.